Here is one T cell receptor (beta chain) with its context. CDR3 length: 16 amino acids. J was trimmed by 5 bases and V by 5 bases; bases with no gene match: 10. CDR1 and CDR2 (germline): SGHAT, FQNNGV. The repertoire was sequenced with immunoSEQ multiplex PCR; TCRdb's copy has only in-frame clones and lacks some. Here the sample spans hundreds of thousands of clones, about 90% being singletons. This sample stems from a study of shared T cell receptors in the human thymus. These data also featured in a second study, about human thymus T cells. As that study records: Donation was from healthy Finnish infants who were having corrective surgery that addressed congenital heart defects. During corrective heart surgery, resections were taken, and the thymus tissue came from them. Seemingly biased V and J gene usage marked thymic and blood repertoires.

This receptor was identified in a boy under three years old with a congenital heart defect. The chain recombines TRBV11-2 with TRBJ1-1; 11 nucleotides match TRBD1. Sample: thymocytes. CDR3 amino acids: CASSRKDRGQRTEAFF. The CDR3 region has the DNA TGTGCCAGCAGCAGGAAGGACAGGGGGCAGCGTACTGAAGCTTTCTTT.